What follows are 28 T cell receptor beta chains derived from one specimen sequenced in a study of blood T cells in healthy people across ages (dated by TCRdb to the mid-2010s). The method was 5' RACE. The instrument given in TCRdb is Illumina HiSeq 2500. A second PCR of roughly 7 to 11 cycles was run with a J-beta primer mix and a sample-barcoded 5' primer. The public reads were run again by TCRdb, first through fastp at Q25 and then through MiXCR, and only productive beta chains were kept. Every distinct CDR3 protein forms one entry, paired with its most common genes and DNA. The sample table contains 600,000 or so distinct CDR3 sequences; only one count was recorded for approximately 30% of them. The top ten hold 15% to 19% of the sample. Source material: blood. Receptors were obtained from a woman aged 80 or over in good health.

This clonotype came up many times. One base away lies a much larger clone, so this may be a sequencing read error. The V gene is TRBV29-1, the J gene TRBJ2-5, with 8 bases lining up with TRBD2. The CDR3 contains 13 residues. Germline assignment: CDR1 SQVTM and CDR2 ANQGSEA. The V and J ends lost 6 bases and 11 bases, in that order; junction bases with no gene match: 14. The CDR3 spells CSVREALEREQYF. CDR3 DNA: TGCAGCGTGCGGGAGGCTCTCGAACGTGAGCAGTACTTC.

The rearrangement joins TRBV7-2 to TRBJ1-2; 7 bases are shared with TRBD1. The V segment lost 4 bases and the J segment 5 bases; nucleotides outside the gene matches: 4. This CDR3 is built from 13 residues. Germline values: CDR1 SGHTA, CDR2 FQGNSA. For the CDR3, the DNA is TGTGCCAGCAGCTCGGGACAGAGGTATGGCTACACCTTC. The encoded protein is CASSSGQRYGYTF. The full variable domain, in which reference TRBV7-2 and TRBJ1-2 provide the parts outside the CDR3, is GAGVSQSPSNKVTEKGKDVELRCDPISGHTALYWYRQSLGQGLEFLIYFQGNSAPDKSGLPSDRFSAERTGGSVSTLTIQRTQQEDSAVYLCASSSGQRYGYTFGSGTRLTVV.

This clonotype was detected once. Since a much larger clone is just one base distant, this may be a read error. The genes are TRBV6-1 and TRBJ1-2; D may be TRBD1 (6 bases). Germline loops: CDR1 MNHNS, CDR2 SASEGT. The CDR3 sequence is 14 residues long. Trimming took 6 bases from V and 6 from J, leaving 17 bases between them. CDR3 nucleotide sequence: TGTGCCAGCAGGGCCCCGGGGGGCGGCCATGGCTACACCTTC. As protein: CASRAPGGGHGYTF.

The gene calls are TRBV4-1 and TRBJ1-1; D is undetermined. The CDR3 has 14 amino acids. V lost 7 bases, J lost 5 bases, and 17 bases lay in between. Per the germline V gene, CDR1 is MGHRA and CDR2 is YSYEKL. The DNA for the CDR3 is TGCGCCAGCACGACGGAGAGATGGGCGACTGAAGCTTTCTTT. The encoded protein is CASTTERWATEAFF.

J is TRBJ2-7 and V is TRBV2; D is perhaps TRBD2 (5 bases). Trimming removed 4 bases at V and 7 bases at J, with 8 bases between. CDR3 length: 11 amino acids. Germline loops: CDR1 SNHLY, CDR2 FYNNEI. The CDR3 nucleotides read TGTGCCAGCAGTGGGCGGGTTGAGCAGTACTTC. It yields the protein CASSGRVEQYF.

This clonotype was picked up many times. The chain links TRBV20-1 to TRBJ1-1, with 8 nucleotides matching TRBD1. There are 13 residues in the CDR3. The trim removed 6 bases at V and 4 bases at J, leaving 7 bases unmatched. Germline V gene lookup returns CDR1 DFQATT and CDR2 SNEGSKA (reference sequence). CDR3 sequence reads: CSAWAGGITEAFF. DNA for the CDR3: TGCAGTGCCTGGGCAGGGGGCATCACTGAAGCTTTCTTT.

In its sample, this clonotype was seen a few times. V usage is TRBV6-5 and J usage is TRBJ1-5, with D possibly matching TRBD1 (6 bases). V lost 10 bases to trimming and J lost 4 bases, with 20 bases between them. This CDR3 region has 15 residues. CDR1 is MNHEY and CDR2 is SVGAGI in the germline V gene. The CDR3 nucleotides read TGTGCCACTCGACAATACAGGGATTCTAATCAGCCCCAGCATTTT. Translated: CATRQYRDSNQPQHF.

This clonotype was recorded at least ten times. The genes are TRBV6-2 or TRBV6-3 and TRBJ2-1; possibly TRBD2 for D (7 bases). This CDR3 comprises 16 residues. The germline V gene has CDR1 MNHEY and CDR2 SVGEGT. V was pared by 5 bases and J by 3 bases, with 17 bases between. This chain's CDR3 is CASSPKGGPDYNEQFF. CDR3 nucleotide sequence: TGTGCCAGCAGTCCCAAGGGGGGGCCTGACTACAATGAGCAGTTCTTC.

This clonotype was observed a few times. Compared with germline, one end of the junction differs, possibly owing to a read error. J is TRBJ2-1 and V is TRBV7-6, with 7 bases identical to TRBD1. In germline, CDR1 is SGHVS, CDR2 FNYEAQ. CDR3 size: 15 residues. This chain's CDR3 is CASSMRQGVYNELFF. The DNA of the CDR3 is TGTGCCAGCAGCATGAGACAGGGAGTCTACAATGAGCTGTTCTTC.

This clonotype was seen many times. The CDR3 DNA sequence: TGTGCCATCAGTGAGGGAAGGAGCGGGGGCCGCACAGATACGCAGTATTTT. This translates into CAISEGRSGGRTDTQYF. The V gene is TRBV10-3, the J gene TRBJ2-3; 8 bases are shared with TRBD2. Unmatched junction bases numbered 8, after V lost 2 bases and J lost 1 base. CDR1 is ENHRY, CDR2 SYGVKD, per germline. The CDR3 runs to 17 residues.

A remark on this clonotype: This may come from a read error, since a much larger clone is one base off. In DNA, the CDR3 is TGTGCCAGAAGTGAAGCGACGGGGGCGTATGGCTACACCTTC. Amino acid sequence: CARSEATGAYGYTF. The chain employs TRBV2 and TRBJ1-2, with D tentatively TRBD1 (6 bases). The CDR3 runs to 14 residues. Germline V gene sequence: CDR1 SNHLY, CDR2 FYNNEI.

This clonotype was counted ten times or more. V and J are TRBV30 and TRBJ2-1, with 7 bases that match TRBD2. V dropped 2 bases and J dropped 0; count of bases not matched to a gene: 10. The germline CDR1 and CDR2 sequences are GTSNPN and SVGIG (reference sequence). CDR3 length: 17 amino acids. CDR3 nucleotide sequence: TGTGCCTGGAGTCGGAGCCGAGCGGGGTCCTCCTACAATGAGCAGTTCTTC. Protein product: CAWSRSRAGSSYNEQFF.

As to this clonotype: This may stem from a read error, because a much larger clone lies one nucleotide away. J is TRBJ1-6 and V is TRBV4-3, with a tentative D call TRBD1 (5 bases). This CDR3 region has 16 residues. CDR1 LGHNA and CDR2 YSLEER come from the germline V gene. This CDR3 reads CASSQEQGGNNLPLHF. The CDR3 DNA follows: TGCGCCAGCAGCCAAGAGCAGGGAGGGAATAATTTACCCCTCCACTTT.

This clonotype was observed at least ten times. The chain is built from TRBV20-1 and TRBJ2-5, with D perhaps matching TRBD1 (6 bases). The CDR3 runs to 16 residues. V was pared by 3 bases and J by 2 bases, with 19 bases between. Germline CDR1 is DFQATT and CDR2 is SNEGSKA (reference sequence). This CDR3 reads CSASTGAQQGQETQYF. DNA of the CDR3: TGCAGTGCTAGCACCGGGGCCCAGCAGGGGCAAGAGACCCAGTACTTC.

This clonotype was counted ten times or more. This chain connects TRBV5-5 to TRBJ1-1; tentative D call: TRBD1 (5 bases). Trimming pared 3 bases from V and 7 bases from J, leaving 16 bases between. This CDR3 spans 14 amino acids. Germline lookup yields CDR1 SGHKS and CDR2 YYEKEE (reference sequence). Here the CDR3 reads CASSWKEGSGEAFF. The CDR3, as DNA: TGTGCCAGCAGCTGGAAGGAGGGGAGCGGTGAAGCTTTCTTT.

Of note for this clonotype: A read error may account for a junction end that differs from germline. The chain couples TRBV6-5 to TRBJ2-7; D unresolved. CDR3 size: 14 residues. Germline CDR1 MNHEY, CDR2 SVGAGI. CDR3 in amino acids: CASSYSDGSYEQYF. The CDR3 bases are TGTGCCAGCAGCTACTCGGACGGCTCCTACGAGCAGTACTTC.

This clonotype appeared a few times. The chain has TRBV5-1 and TRBJ2-2; 15 nucleotides align to TRBD2. V gave up 4 bases and J gave up 1 base; unmatched junction bases: 11. The CDR3 totals 20 residues. CDR1 SGHRS and CDR2 YFSETQ come from the germline V gene. Here the CDR3 reads CASSPKGTSGGRQNTGELFF. The DNA of the CDR3 is TGCGCCAGCAGCCCTAAAGGGACTAGCGGGGGGCGGCAGAACACCGGGGAGCTGTTTTTT.

This clonotype was detected many times. The rearrangement links TRBV6-5 to TRBJ2-3; tentative D call: TRBD1 (5 bases). This CDR3 comprises 15 residues. In germline, CDR1 is MNHEY, CDR2 SVGAGI. V was shortened by 0 bases and J by 6 bases, with 13 bases between the two germline ends. This CDR3 is CASSYSGNRPDTQYF. The CDR3, as DNA: TGTGCCAGCAGTTACTCCGGTAACAGGCCGGATACGCAGTATTTT.

This clonotype showed up many times. The V and J genes are TRBV5-1 and TRBJ2-7; D gene unclear. V dropped 2 bases and J dropped 4 bases, with 13 bases sitting between them. Germline V gene data show CDR1 as SGHRS and CDR2 as YFSETQ. The CDR3 runs to 14 residues. The chain's CDR3 is CASSLRTELYEQYF. CDR3 in DNA: TGCGCCAGCAGCTTAAGAACTGAGCTTTACGAGCAGTACTTC.

The J gene is TRBJ1-2, the V gene TRBV9, with 12 nucleotides matching TRBD1. Germline loops: CDR1 SGDLS, CDR2 YYNGEE. V was pared by 5 bases and J by 14 bases, with 10 bases of the junction left unmatched. This CDR3 is built from 13 residues. This CDR3 reads CASSVRDRGRETF. CDR3 sequence (DNA): TGTGCCAGCAGTGTCCGGGACAGGGGGCGTGAAACCTTC.

The V and J genes are TRBV7-2 and TRBJ2-3, with 8 bases matching TRBD2. The trim removed 2 bases at V and 2 bases at J, leaving 6 bases unmatched. This CDR3 comprises 16 residues. Germline CDR1 reads SGHTA; CDR2 reads FQGNSA. The CDR3, as DNA: TGTGCCAGCAGCTTAAGGGCGGGGGGAGCCACAGATACGCAGTATTTT. Translated, it gives CASSLRAGGATDTQYF.

Remarks on this clonotype: A much larger clone lies one base from this, so it may be a read error. V and J are TRBV20-1 and TRBJ2-5, with D unresolved. Trimming shortened V by 0 bases and J by 11 bases, and 13 bases separated the two germline ends. Germline V CDR1 and CDR2: DFQATT, SNEGSKA (reference sequence). The CDR3 length is 12 residues. The CDR3 DNA follows: TGCAGTGCTAGAGATATACGGAATGAGCAGTACTTC. This translates into CSARDIRNEQYF.

CDR3 sequence reads: CSVPGKTNEKLFF. DNA for the CDR3: TGCAGCGTTCCAGGGAAGACTAATGAAAAACTGTTTTTT. This chain uses TRBV29-1 with TRBJ1-4; D is possibly TRBD1 (5 bases). V was shortened by 5 bases and J by 2 bases, with 9 bases between the two germline ends. The CDR3 runs to 13 residues. In germline, CDR1 is SQVTM, CDR2 ANQGSEA.

This clonotype was picked up many times. This chain connects TRBV10-3 to TRBJ2-1; 8 nucleotides align to TRBD2. Germline V gene lookup returns CDR1 ENHRY and CDR2 SYGVKD. V lost 4 bases, J lost 8 bases, and 4 bases stayed unmatched. There are 13 residues in the CDR3. The CDR3, as DNA: TGTGCCATCAGTGTCCCGGGGGGGTATGAGCAGTTCTTC. The encoded protein is CAISVPGGYEQFF.

This clonotype was detected only a few times. The rearrangement joins TRBV7-9 to TRBJ2-7; TRBD2 matches at 9 bases. J was trimmed by 4 bases and V by 1 base; bases with no gene match: 8. Looked up from germline, CDR1 is SEHNR and CDR2 is FQNEAQ (reference sequence). CDR3 length: 16 amino acids. In DNA, the CDR3 is TGTGCCAGCAGCTTAGTAGGAAGCGGGGGGTTGTACGAGCAGTACTTC. It is translated as CASSLVGSGGLYEQYF.

The chain combines TRBV6-5 with TRBJ1-6; 10 nucleotides match TRBD1. With V trimmed by 7 bases and J by 7 bases, 7 bases remained unmatched. This CDR3 is 15 amino acids long. Germline assignment: CDR1 MNHEY and CDR2 SVGAGI. For the CDR3, the DNA is TGTGCCAGCACCAGATCGGGACAGGGGAATTCACCCCTCCACTTT. Translation: CASTRSGQGNSPLHF.

V gene TRBV7-2 combines with J gene TRBJ2-3; 10 nucleotides align to TRBD2. The germline gives CDR1 SGHTA, CDR2 FQGNSA. The junction had 6 bases not matched to a gene; V was cut back by 6 bases and J by 6 bases. The CDR3 runs 14 residues. The CDR3 DNA reads TGTGCCAGCAGGAGCGGGGGGGCCCCCGATACGCAGTATTTT. Translating gives CASRSGGAPDTQYF.

This chain links TRBV5-6 with TRBJ2-2, with 10 bases lining up with TRBD1. Germline CDR1 and CDR2: SGHDT and YYEEEE. V was clipped by 4 bases and J by 3 bases; unmatched bases: 6. The CDR3 runs 16 residues. The CDR3 loop is CASSLRQGADTGELFF. The CDR3 nucleotides are TGTGCCAGCAGCCTACGACAGGGGGCGGACACCGGGGAGCTGTTTTTT.